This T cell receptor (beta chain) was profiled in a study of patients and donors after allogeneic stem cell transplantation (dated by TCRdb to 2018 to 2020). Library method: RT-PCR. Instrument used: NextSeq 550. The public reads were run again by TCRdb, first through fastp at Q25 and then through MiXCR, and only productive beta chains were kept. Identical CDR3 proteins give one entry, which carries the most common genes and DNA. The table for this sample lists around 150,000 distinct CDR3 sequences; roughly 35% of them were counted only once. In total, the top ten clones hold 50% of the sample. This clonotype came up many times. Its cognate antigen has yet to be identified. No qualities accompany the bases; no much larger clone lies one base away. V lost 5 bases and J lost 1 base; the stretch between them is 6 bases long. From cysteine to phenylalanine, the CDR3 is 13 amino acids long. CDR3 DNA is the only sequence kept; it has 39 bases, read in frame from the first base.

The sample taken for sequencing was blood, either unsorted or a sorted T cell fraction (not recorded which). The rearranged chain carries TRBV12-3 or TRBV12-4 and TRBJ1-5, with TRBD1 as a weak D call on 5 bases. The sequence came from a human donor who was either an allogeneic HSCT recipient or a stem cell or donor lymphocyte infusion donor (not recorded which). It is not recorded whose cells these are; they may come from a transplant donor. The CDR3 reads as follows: CASSRGSNQPQHF. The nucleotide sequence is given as TGTGCCAGCAGTCGGGGGAGCAATCAGCCCCAGCATTTT.